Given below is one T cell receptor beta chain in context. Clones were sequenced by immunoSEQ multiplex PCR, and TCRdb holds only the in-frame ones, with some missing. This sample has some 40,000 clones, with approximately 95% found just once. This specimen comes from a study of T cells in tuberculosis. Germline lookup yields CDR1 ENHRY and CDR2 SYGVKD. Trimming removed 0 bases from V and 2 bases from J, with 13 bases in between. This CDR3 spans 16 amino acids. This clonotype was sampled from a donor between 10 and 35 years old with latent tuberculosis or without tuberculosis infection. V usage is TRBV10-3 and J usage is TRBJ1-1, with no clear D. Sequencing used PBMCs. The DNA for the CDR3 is TGTGCCATCAGTGAGTCATTATTAACACCAAACACTGAAGCTTTCTTT. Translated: CAISESLLTPNTEAFF.